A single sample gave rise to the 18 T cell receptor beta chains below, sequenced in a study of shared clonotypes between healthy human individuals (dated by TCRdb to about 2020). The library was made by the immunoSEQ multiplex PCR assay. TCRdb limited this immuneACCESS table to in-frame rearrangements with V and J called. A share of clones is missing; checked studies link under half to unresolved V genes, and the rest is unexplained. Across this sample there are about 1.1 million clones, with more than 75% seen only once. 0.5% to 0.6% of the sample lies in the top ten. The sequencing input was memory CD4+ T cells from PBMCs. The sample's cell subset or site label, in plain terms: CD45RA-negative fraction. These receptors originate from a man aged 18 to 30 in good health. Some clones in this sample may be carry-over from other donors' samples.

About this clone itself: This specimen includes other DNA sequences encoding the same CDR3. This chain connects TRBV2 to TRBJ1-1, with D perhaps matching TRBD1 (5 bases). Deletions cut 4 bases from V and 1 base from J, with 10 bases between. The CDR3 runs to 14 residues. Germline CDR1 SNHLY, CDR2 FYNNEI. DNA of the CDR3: TGTGCCAGCAGTGGCCAGGGTCGGAACACTGAAGCTTTCTTT. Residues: CASSGQGRNTEAFF. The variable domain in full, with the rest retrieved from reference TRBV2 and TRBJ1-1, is EPEVTQTPSHQVTQMGQEVILRCVPISNHLYFYWYRQILGQKVEFLVSFYNNEISEKSEIFDDQFSVERPDGSNFTLKIRSTKLEDSAMYFCASSGQGRNTEAFFGQGTRLTVV.

The CDR3 DNA sequence: TGCAGCGTTGAGCGGGACACCAGGGCGTCTGAGCAGTTCTTC. Translated: CSVERDTRASEQFF. The chain joins TRBV29-1 to TRBJ2-1; D is perhaps TRBD1 or TRBD2 (6 bases each). Trimming removed 3 bases from V and 9 bases from J, with 18 bases in between. Germline V gene lookup returns CDR1 SQVTM and CDR2 ANQGSEA. CDR3 length: 14 residues.

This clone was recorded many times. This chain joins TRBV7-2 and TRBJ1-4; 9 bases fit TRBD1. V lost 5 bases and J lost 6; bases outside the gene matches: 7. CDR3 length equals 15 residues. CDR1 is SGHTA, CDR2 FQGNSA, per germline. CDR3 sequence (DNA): TGTGCCAGCAGCCAAAAGACAGGGGGGTATGAAAAACTGTTTTTT. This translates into CASSQKTGGYEKLFF.

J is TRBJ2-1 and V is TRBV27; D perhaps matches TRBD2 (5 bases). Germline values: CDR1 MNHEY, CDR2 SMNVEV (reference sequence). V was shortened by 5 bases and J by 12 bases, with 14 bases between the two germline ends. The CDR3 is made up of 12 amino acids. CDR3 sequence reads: CASSPLLGVQFF. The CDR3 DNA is TGTGCCAGCAGTCCTCTACTAGGCGTGCAGTTCTTC.

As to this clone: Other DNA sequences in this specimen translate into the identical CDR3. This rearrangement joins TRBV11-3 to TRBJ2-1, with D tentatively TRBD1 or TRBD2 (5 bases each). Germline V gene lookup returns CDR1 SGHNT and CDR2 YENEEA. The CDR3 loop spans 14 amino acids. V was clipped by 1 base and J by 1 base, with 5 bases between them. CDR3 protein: CASSLGGSYNEQFF. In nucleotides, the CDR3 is TGTGCCAGCAGCTTAGGGGGGTCCTACAATGAGCAGTTCTTC. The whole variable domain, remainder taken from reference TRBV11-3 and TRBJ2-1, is EAGVVQSPRYKIIEKKQPVAFWCNPISGHNTLYWYLQNLGQGPELLIRYENEEAVDDSQLPKDRFSAERLKGVDSTLKIQPAELGDSAVYLCASSLGGSYNEQFFGPGTRLTVL.

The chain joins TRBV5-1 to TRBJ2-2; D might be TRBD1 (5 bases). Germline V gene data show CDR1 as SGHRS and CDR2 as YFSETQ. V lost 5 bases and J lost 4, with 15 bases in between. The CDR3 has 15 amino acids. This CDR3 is CASRISGLTTGELFF. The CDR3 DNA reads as TGCGCCAGCAGAATTTCAGGGCTAACCACCGGGGAGCTGTTTTTT.

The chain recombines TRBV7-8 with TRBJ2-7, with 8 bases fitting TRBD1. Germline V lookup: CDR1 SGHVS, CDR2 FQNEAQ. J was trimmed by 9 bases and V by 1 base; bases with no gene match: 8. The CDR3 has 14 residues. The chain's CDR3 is CASSLEGQVGAQYF. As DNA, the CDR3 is TGTGCCAGCAGCTTAGAGGGACAGGTAGGGGCGCAGTACTTC.

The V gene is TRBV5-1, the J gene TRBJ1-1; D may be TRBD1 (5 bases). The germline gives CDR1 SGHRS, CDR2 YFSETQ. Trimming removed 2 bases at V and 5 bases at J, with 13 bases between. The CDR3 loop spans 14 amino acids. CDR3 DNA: TGCGCCAGCAGCTTCGGGACTGCGGGGACTGAAGCTTTCTTT. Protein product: CASSFGTAGTEAFF.

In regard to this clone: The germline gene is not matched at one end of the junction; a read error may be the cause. This chain's CDR3 is CASSLAGTNTGELFF. In nucleotides, the CDR3 is TGTGCCAGCAGCCTAGCGGGAACGAACACCGGGGAGCTGTTTTTT. This chain uses TRBV7-2 with TRBJ2-2; TRBD2 agrees at 9 bases. The germline CDR1 and CDR2 sequences are SGHTA and FQGNSA. The CDR3 runs 15 residues.

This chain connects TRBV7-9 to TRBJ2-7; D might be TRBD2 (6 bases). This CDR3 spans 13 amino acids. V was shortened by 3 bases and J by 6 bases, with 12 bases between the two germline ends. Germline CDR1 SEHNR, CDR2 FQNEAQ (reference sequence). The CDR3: CASSFPSASEQYF. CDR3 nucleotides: TGTGCCAGCAGCTTCCCTAGCGCGTCCGAGCAGTACTTC.

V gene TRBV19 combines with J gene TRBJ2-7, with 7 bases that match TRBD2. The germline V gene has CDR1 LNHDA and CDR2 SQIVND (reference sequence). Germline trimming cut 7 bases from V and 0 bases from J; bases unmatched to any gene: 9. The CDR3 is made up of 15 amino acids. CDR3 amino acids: CASKRLAESSYEQYF. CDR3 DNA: TGTGCCAGTAAAAGGCTAGCGGAGAGCTCCTACGAGCAGTACTTC.

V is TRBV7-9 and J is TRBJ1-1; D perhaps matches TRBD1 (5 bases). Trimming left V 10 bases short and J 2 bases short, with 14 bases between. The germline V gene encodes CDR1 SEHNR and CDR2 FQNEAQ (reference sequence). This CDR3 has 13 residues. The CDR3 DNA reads TGTGCCACCACATCTGACAGAAACACTGAAGCTTTCTTT. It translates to CATTSDRNTEAFF.

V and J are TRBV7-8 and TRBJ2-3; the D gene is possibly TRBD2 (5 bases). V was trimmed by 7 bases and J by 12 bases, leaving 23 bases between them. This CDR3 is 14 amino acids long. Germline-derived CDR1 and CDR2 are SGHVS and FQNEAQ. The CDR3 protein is CASKAGGVFGLQYF. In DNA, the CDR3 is TGTGCCAGCAAGGCCGGAGGAGTTTTTGGTTTACAGTATTTT.

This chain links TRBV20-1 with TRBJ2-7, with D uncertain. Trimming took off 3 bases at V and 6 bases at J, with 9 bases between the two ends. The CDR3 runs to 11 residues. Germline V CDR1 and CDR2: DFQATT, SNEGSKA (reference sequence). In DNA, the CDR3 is TGCAGTGCTAGTACGTGGTTCGAGCAGTACTTC. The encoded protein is CSASTWFEQYF.

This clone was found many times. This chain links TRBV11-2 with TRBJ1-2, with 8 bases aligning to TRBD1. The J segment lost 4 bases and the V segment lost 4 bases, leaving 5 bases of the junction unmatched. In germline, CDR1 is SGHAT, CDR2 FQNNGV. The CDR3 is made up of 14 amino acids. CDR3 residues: CASSSRDRIYGYTF. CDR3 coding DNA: TGTGCCAGCAGCTCCCGGGACAGGATCTATGGCTACACCTTC.

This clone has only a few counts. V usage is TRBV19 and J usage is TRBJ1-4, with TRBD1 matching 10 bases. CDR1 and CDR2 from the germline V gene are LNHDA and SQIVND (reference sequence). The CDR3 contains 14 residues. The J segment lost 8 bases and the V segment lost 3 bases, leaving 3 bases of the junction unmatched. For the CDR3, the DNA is TGTGCCAGTAGTATGGGACAGGGGTACGAAAAACTGTTTTTT. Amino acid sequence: CASSMGQGYEKLFF.

The DNA for the CDR3 is TGTGCCATCAGATCGACTAGCGGGACCTACAATGAGCAGTTCTTC. As protein: CAIRSTSGTYNEQFF. The rearrangement uses TRBV10-3 and TRBJ2-1, with 11 bases lining up with TRBD2. Looked up from germline, CDR1 is ENHRY and CDR2 is SYGVKD. The CDR3 is made up of 15 amino acids. V was clipped by 6 bases and J by 2 bases; unmatched bases: 3.

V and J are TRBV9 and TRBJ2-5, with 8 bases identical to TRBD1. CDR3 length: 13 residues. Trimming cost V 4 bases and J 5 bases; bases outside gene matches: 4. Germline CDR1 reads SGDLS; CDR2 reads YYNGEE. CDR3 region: CASSPRTGETQYF. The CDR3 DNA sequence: TGTGCCAGCAGCCCTCGGACAGGGGAGACCCAGTACTTC. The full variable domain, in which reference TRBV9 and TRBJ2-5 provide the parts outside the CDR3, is DSGVTQTPKHLITATGQRVTLRCSPRSGDLSVYWYQQSLDQGLQFLIQYYNGEERAKGNILERFSAQQFPDLHSELNLSSLELGDSALYFCASSPRTGETQYFGPGTRLLVL.